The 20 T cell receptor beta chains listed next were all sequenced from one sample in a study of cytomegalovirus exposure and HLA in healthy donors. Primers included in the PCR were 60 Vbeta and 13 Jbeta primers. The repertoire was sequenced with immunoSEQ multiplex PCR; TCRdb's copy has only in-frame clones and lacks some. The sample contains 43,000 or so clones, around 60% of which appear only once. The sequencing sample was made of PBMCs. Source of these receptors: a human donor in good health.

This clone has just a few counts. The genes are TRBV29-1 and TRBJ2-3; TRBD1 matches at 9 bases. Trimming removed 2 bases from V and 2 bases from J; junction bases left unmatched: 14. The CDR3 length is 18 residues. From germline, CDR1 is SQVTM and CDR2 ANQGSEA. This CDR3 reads CSVELINYGTGFTDTQYF. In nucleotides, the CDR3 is TGCAGCGTTGAACTCATAAACTACGGGACAGGGTTCACAGATACGCAGTATTTT.

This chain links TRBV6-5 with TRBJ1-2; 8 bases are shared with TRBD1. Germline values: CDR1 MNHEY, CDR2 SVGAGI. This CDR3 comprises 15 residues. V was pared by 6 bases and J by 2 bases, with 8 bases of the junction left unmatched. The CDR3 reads CASSSPRDRNYGYTF. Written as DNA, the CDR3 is TGTGCCAGCAGCTCACCCCGGGACAGGAACTATGGCTACACCTTC.

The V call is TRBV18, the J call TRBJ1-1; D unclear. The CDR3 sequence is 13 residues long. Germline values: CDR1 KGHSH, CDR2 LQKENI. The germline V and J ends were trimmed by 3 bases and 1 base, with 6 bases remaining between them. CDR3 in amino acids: CASSPNGNTEAFF. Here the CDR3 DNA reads TGTGCCAGCTCACCGAACGGGAACACTGAAGCTTTCTTT.

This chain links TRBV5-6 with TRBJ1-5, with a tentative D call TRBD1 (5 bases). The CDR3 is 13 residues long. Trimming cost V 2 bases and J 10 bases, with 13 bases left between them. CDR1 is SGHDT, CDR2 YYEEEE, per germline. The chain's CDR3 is CASSFGDFRPQHF. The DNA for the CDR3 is TGTGCCAGCAGCTTTGGGGACTTCAGACCCCAGCATTTT.

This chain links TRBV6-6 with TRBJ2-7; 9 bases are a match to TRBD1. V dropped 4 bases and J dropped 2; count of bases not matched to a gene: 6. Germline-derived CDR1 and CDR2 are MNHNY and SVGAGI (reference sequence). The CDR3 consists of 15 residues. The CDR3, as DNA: TGTGCCAGCAGTTCCACAGGGGGCAACACCTACGAGCAGTACTTC. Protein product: CASSSTGGNTYEQYF.

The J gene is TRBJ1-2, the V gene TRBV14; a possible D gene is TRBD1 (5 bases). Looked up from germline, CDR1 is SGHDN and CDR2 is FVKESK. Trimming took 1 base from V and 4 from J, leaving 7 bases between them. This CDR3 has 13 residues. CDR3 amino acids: CASSQGTTYGYTF. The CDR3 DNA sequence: TGTGCCAGCAGCCAAGGGACAACCTATGGCTACACCTTC.

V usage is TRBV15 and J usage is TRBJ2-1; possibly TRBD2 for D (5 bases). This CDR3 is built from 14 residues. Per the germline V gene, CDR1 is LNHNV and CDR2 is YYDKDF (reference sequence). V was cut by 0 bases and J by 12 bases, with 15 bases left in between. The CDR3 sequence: CATSRDRGQTMQFF. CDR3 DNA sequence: TGTGCCACCAGCAGAGATCGGGGTCAGACAATGCAGTTCTTC. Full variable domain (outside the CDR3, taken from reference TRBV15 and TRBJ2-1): DAMVIQNPRYQVTQFGKPVTLSCSQTLNHNVMYWYQQKSSQAPKLLFHYYDKDFNNEADTPDNFQSRRPNTSFCFLDIRSPGLGDTAMYLCATSRDRGQTMQFFGPGTRLTVL.

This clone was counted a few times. DNA of the CDR3: TGCGCCAGCAGCCAAACTGAACAGGGCACGCAAACGCAGTATTTT. Translated, it gives CASSQTEQGTQTQYF. The V and J genes are TRBV4-1 and TRBJ2-3, with a possible D match to TRBD1 (6 bases). V was shortened by 2 bases and J by 9 bases, with 18 bases between the two germline ends. This CDR3 comprises 15 residues. CDR1 and CDR2 from the germline V gene are MGHRA and YSYEKL.

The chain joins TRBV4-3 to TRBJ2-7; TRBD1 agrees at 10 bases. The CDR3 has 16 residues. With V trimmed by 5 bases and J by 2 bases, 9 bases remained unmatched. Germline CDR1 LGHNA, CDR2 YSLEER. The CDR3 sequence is CASSFSGTGEAYEQYF. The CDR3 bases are TGCGCCAGCAGCTTCTCCGGGACAGGGGAAGCCTACGAGCAGTACTTC.

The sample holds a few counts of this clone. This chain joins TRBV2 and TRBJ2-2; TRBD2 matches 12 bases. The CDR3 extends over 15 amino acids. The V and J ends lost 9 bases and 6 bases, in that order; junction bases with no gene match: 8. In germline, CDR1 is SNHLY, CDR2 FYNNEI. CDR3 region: CASKMTSGGPGELFF. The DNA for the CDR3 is TGTGCCAGTAAAATGACTAGCGGGGGCCCCGGGGAGCTGTTTTTT.

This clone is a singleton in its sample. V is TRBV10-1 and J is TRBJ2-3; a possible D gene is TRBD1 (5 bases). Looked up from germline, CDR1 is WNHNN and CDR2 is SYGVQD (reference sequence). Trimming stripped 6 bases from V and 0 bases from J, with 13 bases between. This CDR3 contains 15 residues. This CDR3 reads CASSQVGASTDTQYF. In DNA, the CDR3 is TGCGCCAGCAGCCAAGTAGGGGCGAGCACAGATACGCAGTATTTT.

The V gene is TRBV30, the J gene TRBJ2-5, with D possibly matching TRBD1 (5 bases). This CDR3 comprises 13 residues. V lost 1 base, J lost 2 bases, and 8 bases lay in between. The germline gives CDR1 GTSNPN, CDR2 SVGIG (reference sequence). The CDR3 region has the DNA TGTGCCTGGAGTGAACCAGGGCAAGAGACCCAGTACTTC. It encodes CAWSEPGQETQYF.

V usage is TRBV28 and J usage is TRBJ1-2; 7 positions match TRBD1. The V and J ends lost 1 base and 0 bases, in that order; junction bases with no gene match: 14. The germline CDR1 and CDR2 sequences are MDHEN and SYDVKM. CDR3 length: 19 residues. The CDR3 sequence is CASSLFTGAFPLANYGYTF. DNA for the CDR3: TGTGCCAGCAGTTTATTCACAGGGGCTTTTCCTTTAGCTAACTATGGCTACACCTTC.

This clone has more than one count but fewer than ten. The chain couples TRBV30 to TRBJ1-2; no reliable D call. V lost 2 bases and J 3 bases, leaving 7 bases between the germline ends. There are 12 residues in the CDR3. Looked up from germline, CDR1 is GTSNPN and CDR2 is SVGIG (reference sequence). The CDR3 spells CAWSPTYYGYTF. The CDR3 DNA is TGTGCCTGGAGTCCAACTTACTATGGCTACACCTTC.

The CDR3 DNA is TGTGCCTGGAGTCTCGACAGGGGGCCTCAGCCCCAGCATTTT. It codes for CAWSLDRGPQPQHF. V and J are TRBV30 and TRBJ1-5; 10 positions match TRBD1. This CDR3 is 14 amino acids long. Germline V gives CDR1 GTSNPN, CDR2 SVGIG (reference sequence). The trim removed 2 bases at V and 6 bases at J, leaving 4 bases unmatched.

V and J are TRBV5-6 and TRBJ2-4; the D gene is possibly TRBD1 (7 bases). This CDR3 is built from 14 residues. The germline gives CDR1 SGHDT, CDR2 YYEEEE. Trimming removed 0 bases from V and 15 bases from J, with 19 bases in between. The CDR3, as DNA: TGTGCCAGCAGCTTGGGCACAGGGGTTGGGACTTGGTACTTC. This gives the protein CASSLGTGVGTWYF. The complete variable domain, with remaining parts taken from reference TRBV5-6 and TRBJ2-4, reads DAGVTQSPTHLIKTRGQQVTLRCSPKSGHDTVSWYQQALGQGPQFIFQYYEEEERQRGNFPDRFSGHQFPNYSSELNVNALLLGDSALYLCASSLGTGVGTWYFGAGTRLSVL.

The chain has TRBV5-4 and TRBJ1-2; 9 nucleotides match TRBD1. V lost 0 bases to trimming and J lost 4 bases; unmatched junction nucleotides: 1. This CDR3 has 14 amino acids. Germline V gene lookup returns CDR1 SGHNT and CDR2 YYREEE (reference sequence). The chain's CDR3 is CASSLGQGVYGYTF. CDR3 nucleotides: TGTGCCAGCAGCTTGGGACAGGGGGTCTATGGCTACACCTTC.

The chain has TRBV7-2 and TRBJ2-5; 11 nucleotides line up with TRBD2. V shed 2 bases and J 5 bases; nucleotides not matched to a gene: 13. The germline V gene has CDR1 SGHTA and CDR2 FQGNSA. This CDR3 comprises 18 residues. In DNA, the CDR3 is TGTGCCAGCAGCTTAAGGATAGATGCTGTAGCGGGGGGGGAGACCCAGTACTTC. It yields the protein CASSLRIDAVAGGETQYF.

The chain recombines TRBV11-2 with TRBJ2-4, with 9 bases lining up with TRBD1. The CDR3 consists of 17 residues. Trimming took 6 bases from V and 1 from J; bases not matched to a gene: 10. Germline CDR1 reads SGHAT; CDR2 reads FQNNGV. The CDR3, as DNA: TGTGCCAGCAGATCAACGACAGGGGGGAAGGCCAAAAACATTCAGTACTTC. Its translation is CASRSTTGGKAKNIQYF.

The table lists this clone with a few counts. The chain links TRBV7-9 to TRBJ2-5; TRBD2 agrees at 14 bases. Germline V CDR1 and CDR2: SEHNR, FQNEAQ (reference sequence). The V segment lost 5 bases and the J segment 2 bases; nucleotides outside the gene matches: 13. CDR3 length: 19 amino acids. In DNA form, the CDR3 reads TGTGCCAGCAGCCGGGGACTAGCGGGAGTAAATACCTTACAAGAGACCCAGTACTTC. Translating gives CASSRGLAGVNTLQETQYF. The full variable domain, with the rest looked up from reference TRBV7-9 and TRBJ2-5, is DTGVSQNPRHKITKRGQNVTFRCDPISEHNRLYWYRQTLGQGPEFLTYFQNEAQLEKSRLLSDRFSAERPKGSFSTLEIQRTEQGDSAMYLCASSRGLAGVNTLQETQYFGPGTRLLVL.